This TCR beta chain was observed in a study of cytomegalovirus exposure and HLA in healthy donors. Turning to this clone: Its target is unknown.

The primer mix had 60 Vbeta and 13 Jbeta primers. The assay was immunoSEQ multiplex PCR, and TCRdb's table has in-frame clones only and misses some. The sample has under 130,000 clones; 79% are singletons. Study-wide results and caveats: Analysis performed later found over 15,000 TCR beta sequences associated with HLA alleles at 0.05 false discovery rate. Later on, analysis showed that most CMV-associated TCR beta chains appeared to be HLA-restricted.

Sequencing was done on a sample of PBMCs. The sequence derives from a woman in her 40s in good health and CMV-seronegative.

The CDR3 loop reads CASSLVGTSNTGELFF. CDR3 bases: TGTGCCAGCAGCTTGGTGGGAACTAGCAACACCGGGGAGCTGTTTTTT. V is TRBV5-8 and J is TRBJ2-2; possibly TRBD2 for D (6 bases). CDR3 length equals 16 residues. The V gene's germline CDR1 is SGHTS and CDR2 YDEGEE. The V end lost 0 bases, the J end lost 2 bases, and 11 bases lay between the germline ends. The whole variable domain, filled in from reference TRBV5-8 and TRBJ2-2, reads EAGVTQSPTHLIKTRGQQATLRCSPISGHTSVYWYQQALGLGLQFLLWYDEGEERNRGNFPPRFSGRQFPNYSSELNVNALELEDSALYLCASSLVGTSNTGELFFGEGSRLTVL.